This TCR beta chain appears in the sequencing data of a study of blood T cell repertoires in COVID-19. Study context: Donors in the United States, Italy and Spain gave samples during acute or convalescent COVID-19. T cells, B-cell-depleted T cells, or PBMCs supplied cDNA or gDNA.

This CDR3 comprises 15 residues. V lost 7 bases to trimming and J lost 2 bases; unmatched junction nucleotides: 6. Germline V gene sequence: CDR1 SGHTA, CDR2 FQGNSA. Under the authors' procedure: Estimates of nucleated cell counts were drawn from the amplification of reference gene primers. Repertoires were generated with immunoSEQ multiplex PCR, while TCRdb's copy carries only in-frame clones and drops some. The V and J calls and clone size were taken over from that table, and D and trimming were inferred from the DNA. The sample carries under 40,000 clones, 80% recorded once. The specimen sequenced was peripheral blood. The rearrangement joins TRBV7-2 to TRBJ2-2; 8 nucleotides agree with TRBD1. This TCR derives from a woman in her 70s with acute or convalescent COVID-19. CDR3 region: CASTPSGGNTGELFF. The DNA of the CDR3 is TGTGCCAGCACCCCATCAGGGGGCAACACCGGGGAGCTGTTTTTT.